This T cell receptor (beta chain) was documented in a study of OX40 agonist ivuxolimab in advanced cancers. Across the study: Head and neck, renal cell, melanoma or hepatocellular carcinoma were the cancers that dose-escalation patients had. Broader study findings: At doses 0.1 to 3.0 mg/kg, CD4+ and CD8+ clones expanded. Some patients without response likewise showed low normalized clonal expansion.

Profiled with immunoSEQ multiplex PCR; TCRdb holds only in-frame clones, not every one. The sample carries about 64,000 clones, roughly nine tenths recorded once. This clone was seen repeatedly, ten times or more. Its specificity is not known. This CDR3 is 13 amino acids long. V lost 5 bases and J lost 2, with 9 bases in between. Per germline, CDR1 SGHTA and CDR2 FQGNSA. The rearrangement uses TRBV7-2 and TRBJ1-1; no clear D gene. The TCR was taken from an adult with an advanced solid tumor such as melanoma, head and neck, liver or kidney cancer. Sequencing was performed on CD4+ or CD8+ T cells sorted from blood, taken in a trial of the OX40 agonist ivuxolimab. The CDR3 reads CASSPDVNTEAFF. CDR3 in DNA: TGTGCCAGCAGCCCGGACGTAAACACTGAAGCTTTCTTT.